This T cell receptor (beta chain) was documented in a study of cytomegalovirus exposure and HLA in healthy donors. Study-wide results and caveats: In an earlier analysis, in 587 donors, most V segments appeared productive either ~87% or ~30% of the time.

Trimming removed 1 base from V and 6 bases from J, with 16 bases in between. The V gene's germline CDR1 is KGHSH and CDR2 LQKENI. The CDR3 totals 15 residues. Regarding this clone: The antigen remains undetermined.

In the PCR, 60 Vbeta and 13 Jbeta primers were used. Only in-frame clones appear in the TCRdb table, and some are missing; sequencing was by immunoSEQ multiplex PCR. The sample lists approximately 190,000 clones, about four fifths seen once, with about 3.4% in the top ten. Every donor was a healthy person donating bone marrow. The chain combines TRBV18 with TRBJ2-7, with a tentative D call TRBD2 (6 bases). Sequenced sample: PBMCs. The clonotype originates from a man between 40 and 49 years old in good health and CMV-seropositive. The CDR3 DNA is TGTGCCAGCTCACCACGAAGCGGAGGGCCCCTCGAGCAGTACTTC. Protein: CASSPRSGGPLEQYF.